The rows below give T cell receptor beta chains drawn from one sample of a study of CXCR3-negative and CXCR3-positive naive CD8 T cells. From the 5' RACE reads, TCRdb lists one entry per CDR3 protein and no DNA. The table lists more than 80,000 distinct CDR3 sequences. The specimen sequenced was naive CXCR3+ CD8+ T cells from blood. The receptor set was obtained from a human donor in good health. Some clones in this sample may be carry-over from other donors' samples. CDR3s include the opening cysteine and the closing phenylalanine or tryptophan.

>TRBJ2-5|TRBV4-1
CASSQRWSPEETQYF
>TRBJ1-1|TRBV20-1
CSALWGGMNTEAFF
>TRBJ1-1|TRBV29-1
CSVEGNGPEAFF
>TRBJ1-2|TRBV10-3
CAISVTGQLFYGYTF
>TRBJ2-1|TRBV14
CASSQGRSSEQFF
>TRBJ2-2|TRBV28
CASSLVAGDAGELFF
>TRBJ2-5|TRBV28
CASSSPSPGQGRGTQYF
>TRBJ2-2|TRBV27
CASTEGALTGELFF
>TRBJ1-2|TRBV27
CASSLLGQGPLGYTF
>TRBJ2-5|TRBV20-1
CSASEPARAETQYF
>TRBJ1-4|TRBV15
CATSVRDSANEKLFF
>TRBJ2-1|TRBV29-1
CSVTYGSSYNEQFF
>TRBJ2-7|TRBV21-1
CASRYRRAHYEQYF
>TRBJ2-2|TRBV6-5
CASSYRGVDTGELFF
>TRBJ1-1|TRBV29-1
CSYARGTEAFF
>TRBJ2-3|TRBV7-3
CASSLKAGDGDTQYF
>TRBJ1-5|TRBV7-9
CASSLGGQPQHF
>TRBJ2-1|TRBV4-1
CASSQVQDSEQFF
>TRBJ2-7|TRBV5-6
CASSRSGDYEQYF
>TRBJ2-1|TRBV10-3
CAISDEEGTIYNEQFF
>TRBJ1-4|TRBV7-2
CASSPFGGRVLEKLFF
>TRBJ2-1|TRBV12-3/TRBV12-4
CASSQPGQNNEQFF
>TRBJ2-7|TRBV28
CASSFFHSRAYEQYF
>TRBJ1-5|TRBV28
CASTSLGPQHF
>TRBJ2-1|TRBV13
CASSPGQGYNEQFF
>TRBJ2-3|TRBV21-1
CASRKQKLAVNPPSTDTQYF
>TRBJ2-1|TRBV29-1
CSVLEPNEQFF
>TRBJ2-7|TRBV12-2
CASRLAKGGLAGANTYEQYF
>TRBJ1-1|TRBV6-5
CASSGQGAGTEAFF
>TRBJ2-1|TRBV4-1
CASSRTGENYNEQFF
>TRBJ2-3|TRBV28
CASSPYRGDTQYF
>TRBJ2-1|TRBV7-2
CASSLEERSSSYNEQFF
>TRBJ2-2|TRBV11-2
CASSSGTTNTGELFF
>TRBJ1-5|TRBV5-1
CASSPSDRDNQPQHF
>TRBJ2-4|TRBV14
CASSQDVAVAKNIQYF
>TRBJ1-2|TRBV7-8
CASSPGEVGYTF
>TRBJ2-3|TRBV14
CASSQDRVTDTQYF
>TRBJ2-1|TRBV7-2
CASSLGYREHHNEQFF
>TRBJ1-4|TRBV20-1
CSASPPTGVPKKLFF
>TRBJ1-6|TRBV5-6
CASSFEKALGNSPLHF
>TRBJ2-1|TRBV7-2
CASSSSERGQGGEQFF
>TRBJ2-5|TRBV27
CASSLSPGFQETQYF
>TRBJ2-7|TRBV28
CASSLYSRQEQYF
>TRBJ2-7|TRBV6-2/TRBV6-3
CASSYSPGGFYEQYF
>TRBJ1-1|TRBV29-1
CSVGTETTEAFF
>TRBJ1-1|TRBV28
CASSLDSDTFF
>TRBJ2-4|TRBV9
CASSVGDIQYF
>TRBJ2-1|TRBV28
CASSFPSRESSYNEQFF
>TRBJ2-1|TRBV6-2/TRBV6-3
CASSYIYGVIGLF
>TRBJ1-1|TRBV13
CASSLTGGQGTEAFF
>TRBJ2-2|TRBV12-3/TRBV12-4
CASSLLAGGPDTGELFF
>TRBJ1-2|TRBV29-1
CSAPTNYGYTF